Listed below are T cell receptor beta chains from one sample, sequenced in a study of Graves' ophthalmopathy and Graves' hyperthyroidism. In TCRdb, the multiplex PCR reads were re-called with MiXCR into one record per CDR3 protein. The sample carries around 1,000,000 distinct CDR3 sequences, about 38% recorded once. The sequencing sample was made of peripheral blood or thyroid tissue (not recorded which). Receptor source: an adult man with Graves' hyperthyroidism. Both conserved end residues are part of each CDR3. Each record gives: J gene, V gene, clone size, CDR3 protein. Some rows mark clone size as missing; the rest say once, few, many or name a class of expanded clone.

J gene: TRBJ1-1; V gene: TRBV30; clone size: few; CDR3 protein: CAWTGGPEAFF
J gene: TRBJ2-7; V gene: TRBV3-1; clone size: -; CDR3 protein: CASSQVDYEQYF
J gene: TRBJ1-1; V gene: TRBV2; clone size: few; CDR3 protein: CASSADRAGGNTEAFF
J gene: TRBJ1-6; V gene: TRBV12-3/TRBV12-4; clone size: -; CDR3 protein: CASRDPGQGLDSPLHF
J gene: TRBJ2-5; V gene: TRBV11-2; clone size: once; CDR3 protein: CASSFGFHWDPETQYF
J gene: TRBJ1-4; V gene: TRBV14; clone size: -; CDR3 protein: CASRPPSGEKLFF
J gene: TRBJ1-5; V gene: TRBV7-2; clone size: many; CDR3 protein: CASSLFGGSNQPQHF
J gene: TRBJ2-5; V gene: TRBV19; clone size: -; CDR3 protein: CASSIDPRLAGGGETQYF
J gene: TRBJ2-7; V gene: TRBV20-1; clone size: -; CDR3 protein: CSASVAGVYYEQYF
J gene: TRBJ2-7; V gene: TRBV29-1; clone size: few; CDR3 protein: CSVVVLLGDEQYF
J gene: TRBJ2-7; V gene: TRBV7-9; clone size: -; CDR3 protein: CASSTYSRSYEQYF
J gene: TRBJ2-7; V gene: TRBV20-1; clone size: many; CDR3 protein: CSALRAETYEQYF
J gene: TRBJ1-1; V gene: TRBV4-2; clone size: many; CDR3 protein: CASRGVTEAFF
J gene: TRBJ1-1; V gene: TRBV9; clone size: -; CDR3 protein: CASSIQGVMTEAFF
J gene: TRBJ2-7; V gene: TRBV10-3; clone size: -; CDR3 protein: CAIGAGTLDYEQYF
J gene: TRBJ2-7; V gene: TRBV7-2; clone size: many; CDR3 protein: CASSYVATSDTYEQYF
J gene: TRBJ2-7; V gene: TRBV6-5; clone size: -; CDR3 protein: CASSYSTPGSSYEQYF
J gene: TRBJ1-2; V gene: TRBV24-1; clone size: few; CDR3 protein: CATSEAGIVGWDGYTF
J gene: TRBJ2-7; V gene: TRBV20-1; clone size: many; CDR3 protein: CSARGLAGVQYF
J gene: TRBJ1-5; V gene: TRBV7-9; clone size: many; CDR3 protein: CASRSGDQPQHF
J gene: TRBJ2-7; V gene: TRBV29-1; clone size: -; CDR3 protein: CSPAGTGAYEQYF
J gene: TRBJ1-1; V gene: TRBV19; clone size: few; CDR3 protein: CASRGWEGQNTEAFF
J gene: TRBJ1-6; V gene: TRBV11-2; clone size: -; CDR3 protein: CASSSFSGNSPLHF